What follows are 26 T cell receptor beta chains derived from one specimen sequenced in a study of cytomegalovirus exposure and HLA in healthy donors. The primer mix had 60 Vbeta and 13 Jbeta primers. The data were produced by immunoSEQ multiplex PCR, yet TCRdb's version contains in-frame clones alone and is incomplete. This sample has tens of thousands of clones, with about two thirds found just once. The sequenced sample was PBMCs. All receptors come from a woman aged 55-70 years in good health and CMV-seropositive.

This clone was counted a few times. CDR3 nucleotides: TGTGCCAGAAGCCTACAGGGAGCGAACACTGAAGCTTTCTTT. It codes for CARSLQGANTEAFF. The chain combines TRBV5-3 with TRBJ1-1; D may be TRBD1 (6 bases). TRBV5-3 is an ORF for which the function is uncertain. The CDR3 runs 14 residues. V lost 4 bases and J lost 1, with 11 bases in between.

The V call is TRBV27, the J call TRBJ1-1; unclear D gene. The CDR3 totals 14 residues. Germline V gene data show CDR1 as MNHEY and CDR2 as SMNVEV (reference sequence). The germline V and J ends were trimmed by 0 bases and 3 bases, with 8 bases remaining between them. The CDR3 nucleotides are TGTGCCAGCAGTTTATCGATAGCCCACACTGAAGCTTTCTTT. It specifies CASSLSIAHTEAFF.

This clone was detected only once. This chain links TRBV9 with TRBJ1-1; D is unresolved. Germline CDR1 is SGDLS and CDR2 is YYNGEE. V dropped 3 bases and J dropped 4 bases, with 13 bases sitting between them. The CDR3 contains 14 residues. CDR3 protein: CASSAGFVGTEAFF. The CDR3 region has the DNA TGTGCCAGCAGCGCAGGATTTGTTGGCACTGAAGCTTTCTTT.

The chain employs TRBV27 and TRBJ2-7; 8 positions agree with TRBD2. Germline-derived CDR1 and CDR2 are MNHEY and SMNVEV (reference sequence). The V and J ends lost 3 bases and 6 bases, in that order; junction bases with no gene match: 16. The CDR3 has 17 amino acids. The CDR3 here is CASSFYAAGGAESEQYF. CDR3 in DNA: TGTGCCAGCAGTTTCTACGCTGCGGGGGGCGCAGAGTCCGAGCAGTACTTC.

This clone occurred a few times. The chain couples TRBV4-1 to TRBJ1-2, with D uncertain. The CDR3 runs 15 residues. Germline values: CDR1 MGHRA, CDR2 YSYEKL. V lost 1 base, J lost 5 bases, and 14 bases lay in between. CDR3 bases: TGCGCCAGCAGCCAAGGGGCAGGCCCAGCATATGGCTACACCTTC. This codes for CASSQGAGPAYGYTF.

This chain links TRBV4-3 with TRBJ2-1, with D possibly matching TRBD2 (5 bases). Germline V gene data show CDR1 as LGHNA and CDR2 as YSLEER. The CDR3 totals 16 residues. V lost 1 base and J 12 bases, leaving 22 bases between the germline ends. The CDR3 region is CASSQGRVSWAGGQFF. Written as DNA, the CDR3 is TGCGCCAGCAGCCAAGGGCGCGTCAGTTGGGCCGGAGGGCAGTTCTTC.

The chain carries TRBV5-1 and TRBJ2-5; D possibly corresponds to TRBD2 (6 bases). V lost 0 bases to trimming and J lost 0 bases, with 9 bases between them. CDR1 is SGHRS, CDR2 YFSETQ, per germline. The CDR3 totals 15 residues. CDR3 DNA sequence: TGCGCCAGCAGCTTGGGTGGGGGGTACCAAGAGACCCAGTACTTC. Residues: CASSLGGGYQETQYF.

The sample holds a few counts of this clone. V gene TRBV6-6 combines with J gene TRBJ1-1; TRBD1 is a possible D gene (5 bases). The V end lost 6 bases, the J end lost 1 base, and 12 bases lay between the germline ends. The V gene's germline CDR1 is MNHNY and CDR2 SVGAGI (reference sequence). This CDR3 spans 14 amino acids. CDR3 residues: CASSTQGPNTEAFF. As DNA, the CDR3 is TGTGCCAGCAGCACCCAGGGCCCGAACACTGAAGCTTTCTTT.

The chain employs TRBV5-4 and TRBJ1-2; the D is unclear. The CDR3 runs 13 residues. Germline CDR1 SGHNT, CDR2 YYREEE (reference sequence). The V end was cut by 1 base, the J end by 4 bases, with 8 bases between. The CDR3 DNA reads as TGTGCCAGCAGCTTGAGAAGCACCTATGGCTACACCTTC. Residues: CASSLRSTYGYTF.

This clone is a singleton in its sample. The V and J genes are TRBV2 and TRBJ1-6; TRBD1 matches 8 bases. Germline lookup yields CDR1 SNHLY and CDR2 FYNNEI. The CDR3 spans 14 residues. V lost 6 bases to trimming and J lost 6 bases; unmatched junction nucleotides: 4. The CDR3 spells CASSEQGVNSPLHF. In DNA, the CDR3 is TGTGCCAGCAGCGAACAGGGGGTTAATTCACCCCTCCACTTT.

V and J are TRBV6-5 and TRBJ1-5; D is unresolved. Germline assignment: CDR1 MNHEY and CDR2 SVGAGI. The length of the CDR3 is 14 residues. V lost 2 bases and J lost 3, with 8 bases in between. CDR3 bases: TGTGCCAGCAGTTACAGCAGGAACAATCAGCCCCAGCATTTT. The encoded protein is CASSYSRNNQPQHF.

The chain employs TRBV7-9 and TRBJ2-7, with a tentative D call TRBD1 (5 bases). Trimming left V 1 base short and J 6 bases short, with 13 bases between. In germline, CDR1 is SEHNR, CDR2 FQNEAQ (reference sequence). The CDR3 has 14 residues. CDR3 protein: CASSLGQGASEQYF. As DNA, the CDR3 is TGTGCCAGCAGCTTAGGGCAGGGTGCAAGCGAGCAGTACTTC. The whole variable domain, remainder taken from reference TRBV7-9 and TRBJ2-7, is DTGVSQNPRHKITKRGQNVTFRCDPISEHNRLYWYRQTLGQGPEFLTYFQNEAQLEKSRLLSDRFSAERPKGSFSTLEIQRTEQGDSAMYLCASSLGQGASEQYFGPGTRLTVT.

The chain couples TRBV4-1 to TRBJ1-4; D might be TRBD1 (5 bases). Trimming pared 1 base from V and 6 bases from J, leaving 12 bases between. Germline CDR1 reads MGHRA; CDR2 reads YSYEKL. This CDR3 contains 15 residues. CDR3 loop: CASSQVLRTYEKLFF. The CDR3, as DNA: TGCGCCAGCAGCCAAGTCCTTCGGACATATGAAAAACTGTTTTTT.

This clone has a handful of counts. This likely reflects a read error, since a far larger clone is one base away. The rearrangement uses TRBV5-8 and TRBJ1-5; 7 bases align to TRBD1. The junction had 7 bases not matched to a gene; V was cut back by 7 bases and J by 0 bases. The CDR3 extends over 15 amino acids. Germline lookup yields CDR1 SGHTS and CDR2 YDEGEE. CDR3 nucleotide sequence: TGTGCCAGCGCGATACAGGGGTATAGCAATCAGCCCCAGCATTTT. Protein: CASAIQGYSNQPQHF. Looking up the rest from reference TRBV5-8 and TRBJ1-5 gives the full variable domain: EAGVTQSPTHLIKTRGQQATLRCSPISGHTSVYWYQQALGLGLQFLLWYDEGEERNRGNFPPRFSGRQFPNYSSELNVNALELEDSALYLCASAIQGYSNQPQHFGDGTRLSIL.

The chain uses TRBV6-1 and TRBJ2-3; possible D gene TRBD1, 6 bases. The V end was cut by 6 bases, the J end by 6 bases, with 16 bases between. CDR1 and CDR2 from the germline V gene are MNHNS and SASEGT. This CDR3 has 14 amino acids. CDR3 residues: CASSHSGDMDTQYF. The CDR3, as DNA: TGTGCCAGCAGCCATTCCGGGGACATGGATACGCAGTATTTT.

This chain uses TRBV11-2 with TRBJ2-1, with D perhaps TRBD2 (6 bases). CDR3 size: 15 residues. The germline V gene encodes CDR1 SGHAT and CDR2 FQNNGV. Trimming took off 0 bases at V and 7 bases at J, with 13 bases between the two ends. The CDR3 spells CASSLDSGTWNEQFF. The CDR3 DNA sequence: TGTGCCAGCAGCTTAGATTCCGGGACTTGGAATGAGCAGTTCTTC.

This clone was seen a few times. The chain carries TRBV27 and TRBJ2-1; 7 positions match TRBD2. Germline-derived CDR1 and CDR2 are MNHEY and SMNVEV (reference sequence). Trimming cost V 7 bases and J 7 bases; bases outside gene matches: 7. CDR3 size: 13 residues. Here the CDR3 reads CASTPWGGNEQFF. CDR3 coding DNA: TGTGCCAGCACCCCCTGGGGGGGGAATGAGCAGTTCTTC.

This clone was detected only once. The chain carries TRBV4-3 and TRBJ1-1; D is ambiguous. The germline CDR1 and CDR2 sequences are LGHNA and YSLEER. This CDR3 is built from 14 residues. Trimming took off 1 base at V and 6 bases at J, with 12 bases between the two ends. The CDR3 DNA reads TGCGCCAGCAGCCAAGTCATGGCACCAGCTGAAGCTTTCTTT. It is translated as CASSQVMAPAEAFF.

The chain employs TRBV5-4 and TRBJ2-5, with 9 bases matching TRBD1. In germline, CDR1 is SGHNT, CDR2 YYREEE (reference sequence). Losses at the gene ends were 4 bases for V and 5 bases for J; bases not matched to a gene: 9. CDR3 length: 15 residues. CDR3 protein: CASSQRTGEEETQYF. CDR3 sequence (DNA): TGTGCCAGCAGCCAGCGGACAGGGGAGGAGGAGACCCAGTACTTC.

The J gene is TRBJ1-4, the V gene TRBV6-5; TRBD1 aligns across 7 bases. Germline assignment: CDR1 MNHEY and CDR2 SVGAGI. The CDR3 covers 13 residues. V was clipped by 4 bases and J by 5 bases; unmatched bases: 1. CDR3 amino acids: CASSSQGNEKLFF. In DNA form, the CDR3 reads TGTGCCAGCAGTTCACAGGGGAATGAAAAACTGTTTTTT.

This clone was picked up a small number of times. The chain joins TRBV7-2 to TRBJ1-1, with 7 bases lining up with TRBD1. This CDR3 is 14 amino acids long. V was pared by 4 bases and J by 5 bases, with 7 bases of the junction left unmatched. Germline V gives CDR1 SGHTA, CDR2 FQGNSA. The CDR3 region is CASSSQGQGTEAFF. In DNA, the CDR3 is TGTGCCAGCAGCTCACAGGGGCAGGGGACTGAAGCTTTCTTT.

The chain couples TRBV6-5 to TRBJ1-2, with D possibly TRBD1 on 5 matching bases. Trimming removed 2 bases at V and 5 bases at J, with 12 bases between. This CDR3 is 14 amino acids long. Germline V gives CDR1 MNHEY, CDR2 SVGAGI. CDR3 amino acids: CASSYTRGGYGYTF. The CDR3 DNA sequence: TGTGCCAGCAGTTACACTCGGGGGGGGTATGGCTACACCTTC.

J is TRBJ1-4 and V is TRBV29-1; TRBD1 matches 7 bases. V gave up 4 bases and J gave up 6 bases; unmatched junction bases: 2. The CDR3 is 12 amino acids. The germline V gene encodes CDR1 SQVTM and CDR2 ANQGSEA. CDR3: CSVGQGDEKLFF. The CDR3 region has the DNA TGCAGCGTTGGACAGGGAGATGAAAAACTGTTTTTT.

This chain connects TRBV2 to TRBJ1-6; TRBD1 agrees at 8 bases. Germline CDR1 and CDR2: SNHLY and FYNNEI. Trimming removed 6 bases from V and 4 bases from J; junction bases left unmatched: 11. The CDR3 consists of 17 residues. Here the CDR3 reads CASRAPGQAGYNSPLHF. CDR3 DNA sequence: TGTGCCAGCAGGGCCCCGGGACAGGCGGGTTATAATTCACCCCTCCACTTT.

This clone was recorded a few times. The rearrangement uses TRBV4-3 and TRBJ2-2, with TRBD1 identical over 7 bases. V lost 0 bases, J lost 0 bases, and 4 bases stayed unmatched. Germline V CDR1 and CDR2: LGHNA, YSLEER. This CDR3 has 17 residues. The CDR3 loop reads CASSQDFGTANTGELFF. As DNA, the CDR3 is TGCGCCAGCAGCCAAGATTTTGGGACAGCGAACACCGGGGAGCTGTTTTTT.

The J gene is TRBJ2-3, the V gene TRBV4-1; 12 positions match TRBD2. CDR1 is MGHRA, CDR2 YSYEKL, per germline. The CDR3 has 20 amino acids. Trimming cost V 7 bases and J 4 bases; bases outside gene matches: 21. The CDR3 nucleotides are TGCGCCAGCACCGGGACTAGGCTATCTAGCGGGGGGGCCCTCGCAGATACGCAGTATTTT. The encoded protein is CASTGTRLSSGGALADTQYF.